The TCR beta chain under discussion was sequenced for a study of blood T cell repertoires in COVID-19 (TCRdb year 2020). About the full investigation: Collaborator samples came from the United States, Italy and Spain and covered acute and convalescent phases of COVID-19. Sample metadata almost always included a de-identified subject ID, COVID-19 status, age in years and sex. The dataset comprised deeply sampled blood TCRbeta repertoires from subjects exposed to, actively infected with, or recovered from COVID-19. Where HLA class I and class II types were available, the types were taken from metadata supplied by the sample provider, not from assay-based typing. Samples were obtained from the ongoing ImmuneRACE study (first 160 participants) and from some 1,300 subjects provided by 6 global collaborators. The repertoires were made available in a free public database intended to serve as a resource for research on the immune response to SARS-CoV-2. The prospective study material was composed of cDNA or gDNA derived from T cells, B-cell-depleted T cells, or PBMCs. Broad study findings and their caveats: The quantity of clinical and demographic metadata differed by source and by participant and was supplied without curation.

Enrolling through a virtual design, the prospective study's participants ranged in age from roughly 18 to 100 years and lived across 24 United States geographic areas. To assign participants to cohorts, the prospective study relied on clinical history that participants themselves reported in a screening survey and a study questionnaire. Recovered participants in ImmuneRACE Cohort 3 were defined as having two consecutive negative NP/OP PCR tests, clearance from a healthcare professional, or resolution of symptoms. In the prospective study, whole blood, serum and a nasopharyngeal or oropharyngeal swab were collected from each participant by mobile phlebotomists. Participants in the prospective study had the option to provide additional blood draws and questionnaires over a 2-month period. Before DNA extraction, blood samples from the prospective study were shipped at room temperature or frozen. TCRbeta CDR3 regions were amplified from genomic DNA using the immunoSEQ Assay, a bias-controlled multiplex PCR. From the authors' description of their analysis: Within the assay, amplification of reference gene primers was used to estimate how many nucleated cells each sample contained. Sequence reads were collapsed and filtered to measure the absolute abundance of every unique TCRbeta CDR3 rearrangement. For each sample, productive Simpson clonality was calculated as the square root of Simpson's diversity index across productive rearrangements. Drawn from immuneACCESS, this table holds only the in-frame rearrangements with V and J called that TCRdb kept. Clones are partly lost; checked studies trace under half to an unresolved V gene and leave the rest unexplained. V and J calls and clone size are those listed in that table; D and trimming were worked out from the DNA. The sample profile shows some 400,000 clones; 87% of them were found once. The top ten clones comprise 1% to 1.5% of the sample.

Note on this clone: There is no known antigen for this receptor. Base quality data are lacking; no much larger clone is found one base away.

The sequence came from a man aged 25-45 years who had recovered from COVID-19. Sample: PBMCs or T cells enriched from blood (not recorded which).

The CDR3 region has the sequence CASRGLLSTDTQYF. The DNA reads TGTGCCAGCAGGGGACTTCTCTCCACAGATACGCAGTATTTT. The sequence joins TRBV5-4 to TRBJ2-3, and possibly TRBD2, on 6 matching bases. V and J lose 5 bases and 2 bases, and a span of 12 bases separates them. From the cysteine up to the phenylalanine, the CDR3 has a length of 14 residues. Just the 42-base CDR3 DNA is kept, in frame starting at base 1. Sequences SGHNT (CDR1) and YYREEE (CDR2) are obtained from the germline V gene (reference sequence).